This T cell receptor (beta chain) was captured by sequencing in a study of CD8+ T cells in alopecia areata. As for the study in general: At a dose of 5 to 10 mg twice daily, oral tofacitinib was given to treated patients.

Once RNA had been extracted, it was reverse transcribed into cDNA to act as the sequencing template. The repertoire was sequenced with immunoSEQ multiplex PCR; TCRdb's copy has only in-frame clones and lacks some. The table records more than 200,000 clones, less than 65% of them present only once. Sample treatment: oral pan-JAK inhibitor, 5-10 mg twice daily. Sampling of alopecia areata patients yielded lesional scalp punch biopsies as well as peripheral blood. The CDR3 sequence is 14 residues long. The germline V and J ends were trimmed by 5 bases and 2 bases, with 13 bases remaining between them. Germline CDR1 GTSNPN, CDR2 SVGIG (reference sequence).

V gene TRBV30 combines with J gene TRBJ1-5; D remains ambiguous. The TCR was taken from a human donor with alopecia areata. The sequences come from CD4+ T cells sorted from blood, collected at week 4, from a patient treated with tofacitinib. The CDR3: CAWGRLGGNQPQHF. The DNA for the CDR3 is TGTGCCTGGGGGCGCCTGGGCGGCAATCAGCCCCAGCATTTT. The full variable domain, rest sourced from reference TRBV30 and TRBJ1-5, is SQTIHQWPATLVQPVGSPLSLECTVEGTSNPNLYWYRQAAGRGLQLLFYSVGIGQISSEVPQNLSASRPQDRQFILSSKKLLLSDSGFYLCAWGRLGGNQPQHFGDGTRLSIL.